This record looks at one TCR beta chain sequence and its context. The data were obtained in a study of Graves' ophthalmopathy and Graves' hyperthyroidism. Study-level background: Pretreatment peripheral blood was obtained at initial diagnosis.

Amplification of TCR beta CDR3 regions used RNA transcripts. Scientists carried out first-round RT-PCR using HTBI primers and then a second-round multiplex PCR. Via MiXCR, TCRdb re-called the multiplex PCR reads, giving one row per CDR3 protein. The table has a few hundred thousand distinct CDR3 sequences, around 20% seen once. The CDR3 sequence is 17 residues long. The V and J ends lost 1 base and 3 bases, in that order; junction bases with no gene match: 11. The germline gives CDR1 MGHRA, CDR2 YSYEKL. Serum thyroxine and TRAb, along with clinical symptoms, thyroid ultrasound and orbital computed tomography, were what diagnosis relied on. PBMCs were isolated from an approximately 10 ml sample of fresh peripheral blood.

What was sequenced was peripheral blood. This chain uses TRBV4-1 with TRBJ1-2; 7 bases are shared with TRBD1. The receptor comes from a woman between 18 and 29 years old with stable Graves' hyperthyroidism. The DNA for the CDR3 is TGCGCCAGCAGCCAAGGTGGGGCTCAGGGGGAGTACTATGGCTACACCTTC. It yields the protein CASSQGGAQGEYYGYTF.